One TCR beta chain is described in this entry. Its specificity is unknown. The CDR3 is 16 residues long. Deletions cut 5 bases from V and 7 bases from J, with 22 bases between. The germline gives CDR1 KGHDR, CDR2 SFDVKD. The record originates from a study of T cell responses to AZD1222 COVID-19 vaccine. Overall study context: It was second doses at about 4 or about 12 weeks that were pooled. The study's findings and limits: Close to half of all spike-specific TCRs reportedly target regions of the variants that are unmutated.

Repertoires were generated with immunoSEQ multiplex PCR, while TCRdb's copy carries only in-frame clones and drops some. There are some 84,000 clones in the sample; just over 85% occur only once, and over 7.5% lies in the top ten. The J gene is TRBJ2-5, the V gene TRBV24-1; D is possibly TRBD1 or TRBD2 (6 bases each). The material sequenced was peripheral blood, taken on day 0 of AZD1222 vaccination. This sequence was found in an adult in good health. The CDR3 spells CATSAEGDRGLGTQYF. The CDR3 bases are TGTGCCACCAGTGCGGAGGGGGACCGGGGCCTGGGGACCCAGTACTTC.